The 21 T cell receptor beta chains given below trace back to one sample, sequenced in a study of blood T cell dynamics during melanoma immunotherapy. Here immunoSEQ multiplex PCR was the method, and the copy in TCRdb shows in-frame clones only, minus some. This sample carries about 8,500 clones, roughly 80% of them seen once, and the ten largest clones take under 1.5%. The time point here: pre-treatment baseline. This specimen was blood, taken from a patient treated with checkpoint blockade. Every receptor here comes from a human donor with melanoma.

V is TRBV30 and J is TRBJ1-6, with 9 bases identical to TRBD1. The CDR3 runs to 17 residues. With V trimmed by 2 bases and J by 7 bases, 12 bases remained unmatched. The germline CDR1 and CDR2 sequences are GTSNPN and SVGIG (reference sequence). The CDR3 DNA reads as TGTGCCTGGAGTCGCACCGGGACAGGGAATTGGAATTCACCCCTCCACTTT. Translated: CAWSRTGTGNWNSPLHF.

The chain carries TRBV7-9 and TRBJ2-7; D is ambiguous. V shed 1 base and J shed 0 bases, with 10 bases lying between them. CDR1 SEHNR and CDR2 FQNEAQ come from the germline V gene (reference sequence). The CDR3 runs 15 residues. The CDR3 region has the DNA TGTGCCAGCAGCTTAGATCCTCCCCACTCCTACGAGCAGTACTTC. The encoded protein is CASSLDPPHSYEQYF. Full variable domain (rest looked up from reference TRBV7-9 and TRBJ2-7): DTGVSQNPRHKITKRGQNVTFRCDPISEHNRLYWYRQTLGQGPEFLTYFQNEAQLEKSRLLSDRFSAERPKGSFSTLEIQRTEQGDSAMYLCASSLDPPHSYEQYFGPGTRLTVT.

This chain joins TRBV27 and TRBJ1-1; perhaps TRBD1 as D (6 bases). V gave up 6 bases and J gave up 2 bases, with 7 bases separating them. This CDR3 comprises 12 residues. Germline V CDR1 and CDR2: MNHEY, SMNVEV (reference sequence). The CDR3 loop is CASRGGNTEAFF. Written as DNA, the CDR3 is TGTGCCAGCAGAGGGGGAAACACTGAAGCTTTCTTT.

The V and J genes are TRBV6-5 and TRBJ2-1; D possibly matches TRBD1 or TRBD2 (6 bases each). Germline CDR1 is MNHEY and CDR2 is SVGAGI. V was cut by 6 bases and J by 1 base, with 10 bases left in between. This CDR3 region has 14 residues. For the CDR3, the DNA is TGTGCCAGCAGCGGGGGCTATTCCTACAATGAGCAGTTCTTC. Translating it yields CASSGGYSYNEQFF.

The J gene is TRBJ2-1, the V gene TRBV29-1; D is uncertain. The CDR3 loop spans 11 amino acids. Germline CDR1 and CDR2: SQVTM and ANQGSEA. With 2 bases removed from V and 7 bases from J, the gap between germline ends came to 6 bases. The CDR3 sequence is CSVESRNEQFF. CDR3 coding DNA: TGCAGCGTTGAATCCAGGAATGAGCAGTTCTTC.

For the CDR3, the DNA is TGTGCCAGCAGCCCGGGACAGAACACCGGGGAGCTGTTTTTT. It codes for CASSPGQNTGELFF. V is TRBV7-6 and J is TRBJ2-2, with a tentative D call TRBD1 (6 bases). Germline values: CDR1 SGHVS, CDR2 FNYEAQ. CDR3 size: 14 residues. The V gene lost 5 bases and the J gene lost 1 base, with 8 bases spanning the gap. The complete variable domain, with remaining parts taken from reference TRBV7-6 and TRBJ2-2, reads GAGVSQSPRYKVTKRGQDVALRCDPISGHVSLYWYRQALGQGPEFLTYFNYEAQQDKSGLPNDRFSAERPEGSISTLTIQRTEQRDSAMYRCASSPGQNTGELFFGEGSRLTVL.

The chain couples TRBV11-2 to TRBJ1-1, with a weak D call TRBD1 (5 bases). Germline V gene sequence: CDR1 SGHAT, CDR2 FQNNGV. The CDR3 totals 16 residues. Trimming took off 0 bases at V and 2 bases at J, with 13 bases between the two ends. CDR3 nucleotides: TGTGCCAGCAGCTTAGAATGGGGGAGGTCTAACACTGAAGCTTTCTTT. This translates into CASSLEWGRSNTEAFF. The full variable domain, its missing parts supplied by reference TRBV11-2 and TRBJ1-1, is EAGVAQSPRYKIIEKRQSVAFWCNPISGHATLYWYQQILGQGPKLLIQFQNNGVVDDSQLPKDRFSAERLKGVDSTLKIQPAKLEDSAVYLCASSLEWGRSNTEAFFGQGTRLTVV.

This rearrangement joins TRBV11-2 to TRBJ2-7; 7 nucleotides align to TRBD1. The CDR3 runs 16 residues. The V and J ends lost 0 bases and 6 bases, in that order; junction bases with no gene match: 11. The germline CDR1 and CDR2 sequences are SGHAT and FQNNGV. CDR3 amino acids: CASSLDLNTGVGEQYF. The CDR3 nucleotides read TGTGCCAGCAGCTTAGATCTGAACACAGGGGTCGGCGAGCAGTACTTC.

The J gene is TRBJ1-6, the V gene TRBV6-4, with D possibly TRBD1 on 6 matching bases. The CDR3 loop spans 15 amino acids. Germline values: CDR1 MRHNA, CDR2 SNTAGT. The V gene lost 6 bases and the J gene lost 3 bases, with 12 bases spanning the gap. CDR3 region: CASRKDSNYNSPLHF. The CDR3 coding sequence is TGTGCCAGCAGGAAGGACAGCAACTATAATTCACCCCTCCACTTT.

V is TRBV11-3 and J is TRBJ2-7, with D perhaps TRBD2 (5 bases). Trimming removed 3 bases from V and 7 bases from J, with 10 bases in between. Germline V gene sequence: CDR1 SGHNT, CDR2 YENEEA. The length of the CDR3 is 12 residues. The CDR3: CASSLPGLEQYF. In nucleotides, the CDR3 is TGTGCCAGCAGCTTGCCGGGGTTGGAGCAGTACTTC.

The chain uses TRBV9 and TRBJ1-5, with unresolved D. The germline CDR1 and CDR2 sequences are SGDLS and YYNGEE. Trimming took 0 bases from V and 0 from J, leaving 7 bases between them. The CDR3 sequence is 15 residues long. This CDR3 is CASSVDDRSNQPQHF. The CDR3 nucleotides are TGTGCCAGCAGCGTAGACGATCGTAGCAATCAGCCCCAGCATTTT.

V is TRBV14 and J is TRBJ2-3, with D unresolved. This CDR3 is 11 amino acids long. V lost 5 bases and J lost 2, with 2 bases in between. Germline V gene data show CDR1 as SGHDN and CDR2 as FVKESK. The CDR3 sequence: CASSFTDTQYF. CDR3 bases: TGTGCCAGCAGCTTCACAGATACGCAGTATTTT.

The chain links TRBV7-2 to TRBJ2-7; TRBD2 matches at 8 bases. The germline V gene encodes CDR1 SGHTA and CDR2 FQGNSA. CDR3 length: 17 amino acids. The J segment lost 2 bases and the V segment lost 0 bases, leaving 9 bases of the junction unmatched. CDR3 in amino acids: CASSLAISGTKTYEQYF. CDR3 DNA: TGTGCCAGCAGCTTAGCAATTAGCGGGACGAAAACCTACGAGCAGTACTTC. Full variable domain (missing parts from reference TRBV7-2 and TRBJ2-7): GAGVSQSPSNKVTEKGKDVELRCDPISGHTALYWYRQSLGQGLEFLIYFQGNSAPDKSGLPSDRFSAERTGGSVSTLTIQRTQQEDSAVYLCASSLAISGTKTYEQYFGPGTRLTVT.

This clone was observed a handful of times. The chain is built from TRBV30 and TRBJ1-5, with D maybe TRBD1 (5 bases). V was trimmed by 2 bases and J by 6 bases, leaving 11 bases between them. The germline CDR1 and CDR2 sequences are GTSNPN and SVGIG (reference sequence). The CDR3 has 13 amino acids. CDR3 in DNA: TGTGCCTGGAGTAGACAGTGGGGTCAGCCCCAGCATTTT. As protein: CAWSRQWGQPQHF.

The V and J genes are TRBV7-9 and TRBJ2-5, with TRBD2 matching over 16 bases. CDR1 and CDR2 (germline): SEHNR, FQNEAQ (reference sequence). V shed 5 bases, J shed 5 bases, and the junction held 5 bases outside the gene matches. This CDR3 comprises 16 residues. The CDR3 region is CASSQGTSGGVETQYF. In DNA, the CDR3 is TGTGCCAGCAGCCAAGGGACTAGCGGGGGGGTGGAGACCCAGTACTTC.

The rearrangement links TRBV28 to TRBJ1-3; D is undetermined. CDR3 length: 14 residues. Per germline, CDR1 MDHEN and CDR2 SYDVKM. V lost 5 bases to trimming and J lost 0 bases, with 8 bases between them. The CDR3 DNA sequence: TGTGCCAGCAGTCCTGGTGGCTCTGGAAACACCATATATTTT. It yields the protein CASSPGGSGNTIYF.

This clone was detected a few times. V gene TRBV29-1 combines with J gene TRBJ1-2; no clear D gene. V was trimmed by 8 bases and J by 6 bases, leaving 19 bases between them. The CDR3 totals 13 residues. Germline V gene sequence: CDR1 SQVTM, CDR2 ANQGSEA. The CDR3 sequence is CSYQGGEVHGYTF. Here the CDR3 DNA reads TGCAGCTACCAAGGCGGGGAGGTCCATGGCTACACCTTC. The whole variable domain, filled in from reference TRBV29-1 and TRBJ1-2, reads SAVISQKPSRDICQRGTSLTIQCQVDSQVTMMFWYRQQPGQSLTLIATANQGSEATYESGFVIDKFPISRPNLTFSTLTVSNMSPEDSSIYLCSYQGGEVHGYTFGSGTRLTVV.

The chain links TRBV18 to TRBJ2-7, with D possibly matching TRBD2 (7 bases). Deletions cut 1 base from V and 7 bases from J, with 14 bases between. The CDR3 totals 14 residues. Germline CDR1 reads KGHSH; CDR2 reads LQKENI. The chain's CDR3 is CASSPLRGAGEQYF. The DNA of the CDR3 is TGTGCCAGCTCACCACTCCGGGGGGCGGGGGAGCAGTACTTC.

The table lists this clone with a few counts. This chain links TRBV2 with TRBJ1-5; D remains ambiguous. CDR1 SNHLY and CDR2 FYNNEI come from the germline V gene. V was pared by 5 bases and J by 1 base, with 6 bases between. CDR3 length: 13 residues. The CDR3 protein is CASSKQSNQPQHF. As DNA, the CDR3 is TGTGCCAGCAGTAAACAGAGCAATCAGCCCCAGCATTTT.

The J gene is TRBJ1-5, the V gene TRBV7-6, with D perhaps TRBD1 (5 bases). The CDR3 sequence is 13 residues long. With 8 bases removed from V and 5 bases from J, the gap between germline ends came to 13 bases. The germline V gene encodes CDR1 SGHVS and CDR2 FNYEAQ. The CDR3 DNA sequence: TGTGCCAGCGGCGACCAGGGTGATCAGCCCCAGCATTTT. It specifies CASGDQGDQPQHF.

Comment on this clone: Other DNA sequences in the sample encode the same CDR3. The chain joins TRBV9 to TRBJ2-2, with D perhaps matching TRBD2 (5 bases). CDR1 is SGDLS and CDR2 is YYNGEE in the germline V gene. V dropped 3 bases and J dropped 8 bases, with 8 bases sitting between them. This CDR3 is built from 12 residues. The CDR3 sequence: CASSGRRGELFF. CDR3 bases: TGTGCCAGCAGCGGGCGGAGGGGGGAGCTGTTTTTT.